Listed here are 29 T cell receptor beta chains from one sample, sequenced in a study of long-term antiretroviral therapy in people with HIV. It was version v3.0 of the immunoSEQ assay that was run at survey level. Method: immunoSEQ multiplex PCR; TCRdb's copy keeps in-frame clones and lacks some. The sample lists tens of thousands of clones; 70% to 90% were seen once. The specimen comprised unsorted PBMCs, sampled around 2.7 years before starting antiretroviral therapy. All receptors derive from a woman in her twenties or thirties with HIV.

This chain connects TRBV5-6 to TRBJ1-3; D unclear. Trimming cost V 2 bases and J 4 bases, with 16 bases left between them. CDR1 and CDR2 from the germline V gene are SGHDT and YYEEEE. The CDR3 length is 16 residues. Here the CDR3 DNA reads TGTGCCAGCAGCTTTCTGTCCCCCAAGGCGGGAAACACCATATATTTT. Amino acids: CASSFLSPKAGNTIYF. The whole variable domain, filled in from reference TRBV5-6 and TRBJ1-3, reads DAGVTQSPTHLIKTRGQQVTLRCSPKSGHDTVSWYQQALGQGPQFIFQYYEEEERQRGNFPDRFSGHQFPNYSSELNVNALLLGDSALYLCASSFLSPKAGNTIYFGEGSWLTVV.

This clone occurred a few times. The chain joins TRBV7-3 to TRBJ2-2, with 7 positions matching TRBD1. In germline, CDR1 is SGHTA, CDR2 FQGTGA. This CDR3 comprises 16 residues. V lost 5 bases and J lost 4; bases outside the gene matches: 10. Here the CDR3 DNA reads TGTGCCAGCAGCCCCGAGATGGCAGGGGGCACCGGGGAGCTGTTTTTT. Translating gives CASSPEMAGGTGELFF.

V and J are TRBV20-1 and TRBJ2-2; no clear D. V was trimmed by 6 bases and J by 4 bases, leaving 6 bases between them. This CDR3 spans 11 amino acids. Looked up from germline, CDR1 is DFQATT and CDR2 is SNEGSKA (reference sequence). DNA of the CDR3: TGCAGTGCACCCAGCACCGGGGAGCTGTTTTTT. Its translation: CSAPSTGELFF.

The CDR3 is CASSPDRGLSNSPLHF. In DNA, the CDR3 is TGCGCCAGCAGCCCGGACAGGGGGTTGTCAAATTCACCCCTCCACTTT. The J gene is TRBJ1-6, the V gene TRBV5-1, with 10 bases that match TRBD1. V lost 4 bases to trimming and J lost 7 bases; unmatched junction nucleotides: 8. The CDR3 covers 16 residues. Germline CDR1 and CDR2: SGHRS and YFSETQ.

This clone was seen a few times. The J gene is TRBJ1-2, the V gene TRBV14; D is unclear. From germline, CDR1 is SGHDN and CDR2 FVKESK. With 0 bases removed from V and 7 bases from J, the gap between germline ends came to 15 bases. The length of the CDR3 is 15 residues. CDR3: CASSQDRVGLGGYTF. The CDR3, as DNA: TGTGCCAGCAGCCAAGATCGTGTTGGTTTGGGTGGCTACACCTTC.

The chain has TRBV19 and TRBJ1-1; 9 nucleotides agree with TRBD1. Germline-derived CDR1 and CDR2 are LNHDA and SQIVND (reference sequence). The CDR3 is 14 residues long. J lost 6 bases, V lost 4 bases, and 6 bases had no gene match. CDR3 sequence reads: CASSTQGAVAEAFF. As DNA, the CDR3 is TGTGCCAGTAGTACACAGGGGGCCGTCGCTGAAGCTTTCTTT.

The chain employs TRBV6-1 and TRBJ1-2; TRBD1 matches 8 bases. Germline lookup yields CDR1 MNHNS and CDR2 SASEGT. With 2 bases clipped from V and 4 bases from J, the junction kept 3 bases outside the gene matches. The CDR3 extends over 14 amino acids. The CDR3 nucleotides are TGTGCCAGCAGTGAATGGGGGACAGGCTATGGCTACACCTTC. As protein: CASSEWGTGYGYTF.

The chain links TRBV5-1 to TRBJ2-5, with D perhaps matching TRBD2 (5 bases). This CDR3 has 16 amino acids. Germline-derived CDR1 and CDR2 are SGHRS and YFSETQ. Trimming removed 0 bases from V and 5 bases from J, with 17 bases in between. CDR3 DNA sequence: TGCGCCAGCAGCTTGGGGGTCGACTATCTATCCGAGACCCAGTACTTC. It specifies CASSLGVDYLSETQYF.

The V gene is TRBV7-9, the J gene TRBJ1-1; the D gene is possibly TRBD1 (6 bases). The CDR3 loop spans 14 amino acids. V was cut by 5 bases and J by 0 bases, with 10 bases left in between. Germline CDR1 is SEHNR and CDR2 is FQNEAQ (reference sequence). CDR3 sequence (DNA): TGTGCCAGCAGCGTCGGACAGTTGAACACTGAAGCTTTCTTT. Encoded protein: CASSVGQLNTEAFF.

This clone was recorded once. This chain connects TRBV6-5 to TRBJ2-7; D remains ambiguous. Deletions cut 2 bases from V and 7 bases from J, with 12 bases between. The CDR3 loop spans 13 amino acids. Germline values: CDR1 MNHEY, CDR2 SVGAGI. The CDR3 protein is CASSYDWPVEQYF. The CDR3 DNA reads TGTGCCAGCAGTTACGACTGGCCTGTGGAGCAGTACTTC.

The chain carries TRBV6-6 and TRBJ2-7, with 8 bases lining up with TRBD1. Germline CDR1 MNHNY, CDR2 SVGAGI (reference sequence). V dropped 6 bases and J dropped 5; count of bases not matched to a gene: 12. This CDR3 spans 15 amino acids. This CDR3 is CASSPIGQGWDEQYF. As DNA, the CDR3 is TGTGCCAGCAGCCCAATAGGACAGGGCTGGGACGAGCAGTACTTC.

The chain combines TRBV29-1 with TRBJ1-4, with 8 bases fitting TRBD1. Germline V gene sequence: CDR1 SQVTM, CDR2 ANQGSEA. V dropped 7 bases and J dropped 6; count of bases not matched to a gene: 4. The CDR3 has 12 amino acids. This chain's CDR3 is CSAHRGDEKLFF. Written as DNA, the CDR3 is TGCAGCGCCCACAGGGGGGATGAAAAACTGTTTTTT.

This chain connects TRBV10-3 to TRBJ1-1; D gene uncertain. The CDR3 is 15 residues long. Germline V lookup: CDR1 ENHRY, CDR2 SYGVKD. Trimming left V 0 bases short and J 1 base short, with 9 bases between. In DNA, the CDR3 is TGTGCCATCAGTGAGTCGGAACACACGAACACTGAAGCTTTCTTT. It codes for CAISESEHTNTEAFF.

This chain connects TRBV6-1 to TRBJ2-7; no firm D call. Trimming took 4 bases from V and 4 from J, leaving 17 bases between them. The CDR3 has 15 amino acids. The germline CDR1 and CDR2 sequences are MNHNS and SASEGT. CDR3 region: CASSGGLSFGYEQYV. In nucleotides, the CDR3 is TGTGCCAGCAGTGGTGGGTTATCGTTCGGATACGAGCAGTACGTC.

The chain joins TRBV30 to TRBJ1-1, with 9 positions matching TRBD1. The germline gives CDR1 GTSNPN, CDR2 SVGIG (reference sequence). Trimming took 4 bases from V and 5 from J; bases not matched to a gene: 8. The CDR3 spans 14 residues. CDR3 region: CAWMRQGGGTEAFF. The DNA for the CDR3 is TGTGCCTGGATGAGACAGGGGGGAGGGACTGAAGCTTTCTTT.

The chain couples TRBV7-8 to TRBJ2-2, with 12 bases matching TRBD2. Germline V gives CDR1 SGHVS, CDR2 FQNEAQ. J lost 1 base, V lost 1 base, and 1 base had no gene match. CDR3 length: 17 amino acids. The CDR3 loop reads CASSLETSGGNTGELFF. The CDR3 DNA reads TGTGCCAGCAGCTTAGAGACTAGCGGGGGGAACACCGGGGAGCTGTTTTTT.

This clone is a singleton in its sample. The rearrangement links TRBV7-9 to TRBJ2-2; 9 bases map to TRBD2. Germline V gene data show CDR1 as SEHNR and CDR2 as FQNEAQ (reference sequence). The trim removed 6 bases at V and 3 bases at J, leaving 5 bases unmatched. The CDR3 spans 15 residues. The CDR3 loop is CASRTGGGDTGELFF. The CDR3 nucleotides are TGTGCCAGCAGAACAGGCGGGGGGGACACCGGGGAGCTGTTTTTT.

V is TRBV7-9 and J is TRBJ1-2; 7 bases agree with TRBD1. The germline V gene encodes CDR1 SEHNR and CDR2 FQNEAQ (reference sequence). This CDR3 is built from 16 residues. V was pared by 2 bases and J by 6 bases, with 12 bases of the junction left unmatched. The CDR3 DNA sequence: TGTGCCAGCAGCTTACTAATGACAGGGAGCCTCAATGGCTACACCTTC. This translates into CASSLLMTGSLNGYTF.

The chain is built from TRBV7-9 and TRBJ1-5; D might be TRBD1 (5 bases). This CDR3 has 17 amino acids. V lost 1 base and J lost 2, with 15 bases in between. Germline CDR1 is SEHNR and CDR2 is FQNEAQ (reference sequence). CDR3 DNA sequence: TGTGCCAGCAGCTTAGGCCGTGGGGCTGACGGCAATCAGCCCCAGCATTTT. It encodes CASSLGRGADGNQPQHF.

The rearrangement uses TRBV30 and TRBJ1-1, with D tentatively TRBD1 (5 bases). Trimming stripped 4 bases from V and 1 base from J, with 10 bases between. Germline V gene sequence: CDR1 GTSNPN, CDR2 SVGIG (reference sequence). The CDR3 extends over 13 amino acids. The CDR3 DNA is TGTGCCTGGAATTTCGGGGGGAACACTGAAGCTTTCTTT. Translation gives CAWNFGGNTEAFF.

V and J are TRBV7-9 and TRBJ2-1, with 14 nucleotides matching TRBD2. The CDR3 consists of 18 residues. Trimming at V came to 5 bases and at J to 9 bases, leaving 15 bases not matched to a gene. The germline V gene has CDR1 SEHNR and CDR2 FQNEAQ (reference sequence). CDR3 protein: CASSPPVTSGGASIEQFF. The CDR3 region has the DNA TGTGCCAGCAGCCCGCCTGTGACTAGCGGGGGGGCCTCTATTGAGCAGTTCTTC.

The rearrangement joins TRBV7-2 to TRBJ2-3, with 8 bases identical to TRBD2. Per germline, CDR1 SGHTA and CDR2 FQGNSA. With V trimmed by 5 bases and J by 1 base, 5 bases remained unmatched. This CDR3 contains 15 residues. Written as DNA, the CDR3 is TGTGCCAGCAGCAGGGGACTAGGGGGCACAGATACGCAGTATTTT. Translating it yields CASSRGLGGTDTQYF.

The chain carries TRBV6-1 and TRBJ1-1; D is unresolved. The CDR3 is made up of 14 amino acids. The germline CDR1 and CDR2 sequences are MNHNS and SASEGT. Between the trimmed V and J ends, which lost 1 base and 6 bases, there was a span of 12 bases. The CDR3 nucleotides read TGTGCCAGCAGTGAAGACATCCCGCCCCCTGAAGCTTTCTTT. Translation: CASSEDIPPPEAFF.

The rearrangement joins TRBV9 to TRBJ2-5; D not certain. Per germline, CDR1 SGDLS and CDR2 YYNGEE. This CDR3 is 16 amino acids long. Trimming took off 4 bases at V and 0 bases at J, with 16 bases between the two ends. Here the CDR3 reads CASSPTMGKYQETQYF. The CDR3, as DNA: TGTGCCAGCAGCCCAACGATGGGAAAATACCAAGAGACCCAGTACTTC.

The CDR3 DNA reads TGTGCCAGCAGTGGGGTCTCTGGAAACACCATATATTTT. Translating it yields CASSGVSGNTIYF. J is TRBJ1-3 and V is TRBV25-1, with unresolved D. V lost 4 bases and J lost 0, with 4 bases in between. This CDR3 region has 13 residues. The germline CDR1 and CDR2 sequences are MGHDK and SYGVNS.

The CDR3 protein is CASNQRGVDTQYF. CDR3 in DNA: TGTGCCAGTAATCAGCGGGGGGTGGATACGCAGTATTTT. The rearrangement uses TRBV19 and TRBJ2-3; 9 bases agree with TRBD2. In germline, CDR1 is LNHDA, CDR2 SQIVND (reference sequence). This CDR3 region has 13 residues. With V trimmed by 7 bases and J by 6 bases, 5 bases remained unmatched.

The chain joins TRBV11-2 to TRBJ2-3; D remains unclear. Trimming cost V 3 bases and J 6 bases, with 7 bases left between them. From germline, CDR1 is SGHAT and CDR2 FQNNGV. The CDR3 totals 12 residues. The CDR3 sequence is CASSFVGDTQYF. The DNA of the CDR3 is TGTGCCAGCAGCTTTGTTGGGGATACGCAGTATTTT.

The CDR3 nucleotides are TGTGCCAGTAGTATAGGATCGACTAGCACAGATACGCAGTATTTT. Residues: CASSIGSTSTDTQYF. This sequence joins TRBV19 and TRBJ2-3; D remains ambiguous. The germline V gene encodes CDR1 LNHDA and CDR2 SQIVND (reference sequence). The CDR3 has 15 amino acids. Between the trimmed V and J ends, which lost 1 base and 0 bases, there was a span of 8 bases.

The rearrangement uses TRBV10-2 and TRBJ1-2; maybe TRBD1 (5 bases). The germline gives CDR1 WSHSY, CDR2 SAAADI. V lost 0 bases and J lost 3, with 5 bases in between. The CDR3 has 13 amino acids. This CDR3 reads CASSESGDYGYTF. The DNA of the CDR3 is TGCGCCAGCAGTGAGTCAGGGGACTATGGCTACACCTTC.